Listed below are T cell receptor beta chains from one sample, sequenced in a study of identical twins. TCRdb independently ran MiXCR on the 5' RACE reads; one entry per CDR3 protein. The data hold under 800,000 distinct CDR3 sequences, with 21% observed a single time. The sample also formed part of further work on T cells expressing NK-cell markers.

The sample consisted of PBMCs. All receptors derive from a young woman in good health. The CDR3 runs from the conserved cysteine through the conserved F or W. A D gene is named only where the DNA matches it firmly. Rows give clone size only sometimes, using once, few, many, or a class for an expanded clone.

V	size	D	J	DNA	CDR3
TRBV9	.	TRBD1	TRBJ1-1	TGTGCCAGCAGCGTACTGACAGGGAGGGGCACTGAAGCTTTCTTT	CASSVLTGRGTEAFF
TRBV10-2	.	TRBD1	TRBJ1-2	TGCGCCAGCGTAAGGGACAGCGGCTATGGCTACACCTTC	CASVRDSGYGYTF
TRBV5-1	.	.	TRBJ2-1	TGCGCCAGCAGCCGAGAGTCCGGGGTCTCCTACAATGAGCAGTTCTTC	CASSRESGVSYNEQFF
TRBV7-9	.	TRBD2	TRBJ2-3	TGTGCCAGCAGCTCCACCGGGACTACTACAGATACGCAGTATTTT	CASSSTGTTTDTQYF
TRBV11-2	.	.	TRBJ2-1	TGTGCCAGCACCCTATTGAGAGGGGCTAGAAATGAGCAGTTCTTC	CASTLLRGARNEQFF
TRBV20-1	few	.	TRBJ2-1	TGCAGTGCCAGCGGGCCAAGCAACAATGAGCAGTTCTTC	CSASGPSNNEQFF
TRBV10-3	.	TRBD2	TRBJ2-1	TGTGCCATCAGTGAGGGTAGCGGGTCCGCCTACAATAAGCAGTTCTTC	CAISEGSGSAYNKQFF
TRBV2	.	.	TRBJ2-1	TGTGCCAGCAGTGATTTGCTGTACCTACCCCACAATGAGCAGTTCTTC	CASSDLLYLPHNEQFF
TRBV7-8	.	.	TRBJ1-1	TGTGCCAGCAGCCCCTTGAGGGTTGGGGGAACTGAAGCTTTCTTT	CASSPLRVGGTEAFF
TRBV20-1	few	.	TRBJ2-5	TGCAGTGCTAGGCACGGGGCAGAGACCCAGTACTTC	CSARHGAETQYF
TRBV20-1	few	.	TRBJ2-1	TGCAGTGCTAGAGGACTAGATGTTGAGCAGTTCTTC	CSARGLDVEQFF
TRBV6-2/TRBV6-3	.	TRBD1	TRBJ2-2	TGTGCCAGCAGCCGACAGGGCACCGGGGAGCTGTTTTTT	CASSRQGTGELFF